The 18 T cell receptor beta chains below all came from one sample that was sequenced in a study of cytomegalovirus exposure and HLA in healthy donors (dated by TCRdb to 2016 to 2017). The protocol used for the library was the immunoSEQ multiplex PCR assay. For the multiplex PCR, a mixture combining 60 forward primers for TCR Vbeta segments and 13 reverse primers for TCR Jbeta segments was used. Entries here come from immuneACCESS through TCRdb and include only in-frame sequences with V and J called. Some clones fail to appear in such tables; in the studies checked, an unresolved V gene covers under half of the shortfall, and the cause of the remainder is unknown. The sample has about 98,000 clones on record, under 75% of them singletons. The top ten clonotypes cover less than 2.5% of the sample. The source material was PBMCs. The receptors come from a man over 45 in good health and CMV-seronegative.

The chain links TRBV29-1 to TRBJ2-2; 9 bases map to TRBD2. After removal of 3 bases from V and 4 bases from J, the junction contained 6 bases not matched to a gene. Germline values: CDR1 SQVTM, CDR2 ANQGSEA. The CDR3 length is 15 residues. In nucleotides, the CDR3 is TGCAGCGTTGAGGGGCGGGGGGGCGGCACCGGGGAGCTGTTTTTT. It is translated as CSVEGRGGGTGELFF.

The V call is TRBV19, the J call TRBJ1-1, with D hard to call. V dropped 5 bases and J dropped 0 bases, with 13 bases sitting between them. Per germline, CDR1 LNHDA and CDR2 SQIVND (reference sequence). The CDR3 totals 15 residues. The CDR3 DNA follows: TGTGCCAGTAGTCCTTCAGGCGTCATGAACACTGAAGCTTTCTTT. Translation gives CASSPSGVMNTEAFF.

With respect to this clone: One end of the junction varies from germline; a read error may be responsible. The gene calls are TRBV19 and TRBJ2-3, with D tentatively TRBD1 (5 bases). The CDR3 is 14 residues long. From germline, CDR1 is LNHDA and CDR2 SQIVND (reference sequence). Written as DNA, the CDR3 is TGTGCCAGTAATATAGGACAAGGCACAGATACGCAGTATTTT. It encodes CASNIGQGTDTQYF.

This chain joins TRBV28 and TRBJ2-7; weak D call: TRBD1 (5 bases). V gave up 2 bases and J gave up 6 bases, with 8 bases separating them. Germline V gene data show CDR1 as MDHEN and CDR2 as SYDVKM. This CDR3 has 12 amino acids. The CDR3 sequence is CASSLQGGEQYF. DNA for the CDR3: TGTGCCAGCAGTTTACAGGGTGGCGAGCAGTACTTC.

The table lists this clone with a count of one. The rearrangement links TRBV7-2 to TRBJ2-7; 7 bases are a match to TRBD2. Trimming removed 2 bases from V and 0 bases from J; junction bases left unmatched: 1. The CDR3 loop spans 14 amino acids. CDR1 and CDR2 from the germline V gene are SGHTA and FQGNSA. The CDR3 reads CASSLQRDSYEQYF. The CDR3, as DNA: TGTGCCAGCAGCTTACAGCGGGACTCCTACGAGCAGTACTTC.

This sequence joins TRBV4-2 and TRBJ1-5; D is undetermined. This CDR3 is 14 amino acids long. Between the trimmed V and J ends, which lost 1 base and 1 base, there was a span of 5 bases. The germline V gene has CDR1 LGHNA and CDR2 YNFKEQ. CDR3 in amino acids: CASSQARSNQPQHF. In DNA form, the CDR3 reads TGTGCCAGCAGCCAAGCCAGAAGCAATCAGCCCCAGCATTTT.

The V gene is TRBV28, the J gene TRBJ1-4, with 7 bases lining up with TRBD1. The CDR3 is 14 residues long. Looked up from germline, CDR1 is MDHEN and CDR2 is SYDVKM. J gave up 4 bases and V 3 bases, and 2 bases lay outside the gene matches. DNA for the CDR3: TGTGCCAGCAGTTTGTACAGGGGTAATGAAAAACTGTTTTTT. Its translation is CASSLYRGNEKLFF.

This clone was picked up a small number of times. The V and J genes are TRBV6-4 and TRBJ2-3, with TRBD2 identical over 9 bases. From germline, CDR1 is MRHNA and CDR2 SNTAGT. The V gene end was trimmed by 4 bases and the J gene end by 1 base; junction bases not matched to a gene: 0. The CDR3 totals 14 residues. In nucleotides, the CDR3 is TGTGCCAGCAGTGCTAGCGGGGGCACAGATACGCAGTATTTT. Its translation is CASSASGGTDTQYF.

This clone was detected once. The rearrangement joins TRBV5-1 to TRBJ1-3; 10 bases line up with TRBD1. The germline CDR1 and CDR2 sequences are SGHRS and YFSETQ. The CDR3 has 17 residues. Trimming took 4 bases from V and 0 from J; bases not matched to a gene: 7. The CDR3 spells CASSGGTGAFSGNTIYF. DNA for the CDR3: TGCGCCAGCAGCGGGGGGACAGGGGCGTTCTCTGGAAACACCATATATTTT.

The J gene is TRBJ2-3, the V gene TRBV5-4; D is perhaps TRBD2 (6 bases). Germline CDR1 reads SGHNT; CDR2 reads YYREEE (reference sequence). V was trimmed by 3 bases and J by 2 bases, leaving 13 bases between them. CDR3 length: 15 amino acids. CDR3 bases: TGTGCCAGCAGCTCGATTAGCGGAAACACAGATACGCAGTATTTT. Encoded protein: CASSSISGNTDTQYF.

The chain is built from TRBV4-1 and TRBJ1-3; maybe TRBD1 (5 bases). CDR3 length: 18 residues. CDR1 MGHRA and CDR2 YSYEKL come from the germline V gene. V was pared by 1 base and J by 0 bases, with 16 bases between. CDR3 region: CASSQAPRGGTSGNTIYF. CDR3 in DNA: TGCGCCAGCAGCCAAGCCCCGCGGGGGGGGACCTCTGGAAACACCATATATTTT.

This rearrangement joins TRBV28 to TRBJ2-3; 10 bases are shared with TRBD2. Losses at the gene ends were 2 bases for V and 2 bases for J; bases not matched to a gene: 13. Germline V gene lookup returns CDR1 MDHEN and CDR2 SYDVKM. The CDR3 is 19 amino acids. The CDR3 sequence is CASSLMGLASQGTTDTQYF. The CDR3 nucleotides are TGTGCCAGCAGTTTAATGGGACTAGCGTCCCAGGGGACCACAGATACGCAGTATTTT. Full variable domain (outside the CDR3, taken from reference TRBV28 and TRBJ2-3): DVKVTQSSRYLVKRTGEKVFLECVQDMDHENMFWYRQDPGLGLRLIYFSYDVKMKEKGDIPEGYSVSREKKERFSLILESASTNQTSMYLCASSLMGLASQGTTDTQYFGPGTRLTVL.

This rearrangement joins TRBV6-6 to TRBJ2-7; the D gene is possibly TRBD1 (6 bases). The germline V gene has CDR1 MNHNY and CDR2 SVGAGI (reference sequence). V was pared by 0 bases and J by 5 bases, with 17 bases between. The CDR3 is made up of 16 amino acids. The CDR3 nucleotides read TGTGCCAGCAGTTACTCGAGACAGGAAGGGATTAACGAGCAGTACTTC. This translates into CASSYSRQEGINEQYF.

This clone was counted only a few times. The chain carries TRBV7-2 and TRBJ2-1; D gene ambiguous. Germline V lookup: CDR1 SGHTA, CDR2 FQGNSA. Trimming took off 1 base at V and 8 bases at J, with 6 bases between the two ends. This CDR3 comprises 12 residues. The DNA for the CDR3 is TGTGCCAGCAGCTTAGTCTTCTATGAGCAGTTCTTC. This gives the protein CASSLVFYEQFF.

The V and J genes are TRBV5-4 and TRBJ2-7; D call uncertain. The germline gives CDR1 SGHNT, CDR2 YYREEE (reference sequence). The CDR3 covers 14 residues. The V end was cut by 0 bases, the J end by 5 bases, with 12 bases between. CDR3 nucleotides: TGTGCCAGCAGCTTGGCCGAGGAGATACACGAGCAGTACTTC. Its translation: CASSLAEEIHEQYF.

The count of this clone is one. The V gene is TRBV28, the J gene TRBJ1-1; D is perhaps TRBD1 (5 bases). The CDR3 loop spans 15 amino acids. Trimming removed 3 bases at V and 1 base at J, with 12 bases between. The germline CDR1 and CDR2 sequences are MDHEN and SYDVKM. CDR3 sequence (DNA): TGTGCCAGCAGTTTGACAGCTTATCCGAACACTGAAGCTTTCTTT. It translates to CASSLTAYPNTEAFF.

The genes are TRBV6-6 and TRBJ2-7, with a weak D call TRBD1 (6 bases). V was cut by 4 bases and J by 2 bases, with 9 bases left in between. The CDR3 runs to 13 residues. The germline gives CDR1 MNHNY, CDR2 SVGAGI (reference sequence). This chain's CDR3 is CASSSGTTYEQYF. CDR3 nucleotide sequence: TGTGCCAGCAGTTCCGGGACAACCTACGAGCAGTACTTC.

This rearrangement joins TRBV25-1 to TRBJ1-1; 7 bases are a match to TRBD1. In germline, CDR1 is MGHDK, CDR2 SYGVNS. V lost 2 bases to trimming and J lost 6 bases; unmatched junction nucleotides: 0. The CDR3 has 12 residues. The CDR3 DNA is TGTGCCAGCAGTGAAACAGGGGCTGAAGCTTTCTTT. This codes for CASSETGAEAFF.